This entry concerns a single T cell receptor beta chain. These data originate in a study of blood T cell repertoires in COVID-19. Whole-study context: Donors in the United States, Italy and Spain gave samples during acute or convalescent COVID-19. T cells, B-cell-depleted T cells, or PBMCs provided the cDNA or gDNA that served as material.

Germline V gives CDR1 MDHEN, CDR2 SYDVKM. Trimming took 5 bases from V and 7 from J, leaving 11 bases between them. The CDR3 length is 12 residues. Original processing notes: It was from reference gene primer amplification that nucleated cell counts were estimated. The table came from immunoSEQ multiplex PCR; TCRdb's copy has only in-frame clones and leaves some out. D and trimming come from the DNA, and the V and J calls and clone size come from that table. The sample shows roughly 260,000 clones, about four fifths of them seen only once. The specimen was peripheral blood. The chain employs TRBV28 and TRBJ1-2, with D unresolved. The sequence was obtained from a woman between 65 and 79 years old with acute or convalescent COVID-19. This CDR3 is CASSSPPRGYTF. The CDR3 bases are TGTGCCAGCAGTAGTCCCCCGCGTGGCTACACCTTC.